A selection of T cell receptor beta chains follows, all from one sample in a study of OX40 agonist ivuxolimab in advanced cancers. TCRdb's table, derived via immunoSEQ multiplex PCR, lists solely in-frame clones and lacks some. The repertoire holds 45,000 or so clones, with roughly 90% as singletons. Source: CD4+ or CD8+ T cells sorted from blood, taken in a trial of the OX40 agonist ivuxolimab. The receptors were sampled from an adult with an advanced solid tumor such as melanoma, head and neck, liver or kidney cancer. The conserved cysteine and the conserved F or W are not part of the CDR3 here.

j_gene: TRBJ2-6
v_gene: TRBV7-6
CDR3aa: ASSGQSRSGANVLT

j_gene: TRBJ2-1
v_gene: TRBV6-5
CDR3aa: ASSTFPGPYNEQF

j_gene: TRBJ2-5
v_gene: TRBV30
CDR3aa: AWRGTVLETQY

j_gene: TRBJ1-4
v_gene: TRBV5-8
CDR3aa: ASSLWGTATNEKLF

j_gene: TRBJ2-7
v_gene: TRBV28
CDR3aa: ASSFRGTSGSYEQY

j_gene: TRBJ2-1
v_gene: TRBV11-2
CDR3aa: ASSRGRYNEQF

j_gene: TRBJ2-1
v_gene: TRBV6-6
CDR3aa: ASSKPLAGWAEQF

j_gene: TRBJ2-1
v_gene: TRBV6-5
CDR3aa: ASRPLRSSYNEQF

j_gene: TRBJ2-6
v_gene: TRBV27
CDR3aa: ASKTGVFSGANVLT

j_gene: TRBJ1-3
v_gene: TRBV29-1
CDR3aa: SVVVTSVKY

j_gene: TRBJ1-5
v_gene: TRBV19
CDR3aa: ATQDRGDQPQH

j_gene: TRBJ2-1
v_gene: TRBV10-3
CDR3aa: AISEGEGYKRF

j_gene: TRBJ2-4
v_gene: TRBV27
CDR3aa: ASKGQGDIQY

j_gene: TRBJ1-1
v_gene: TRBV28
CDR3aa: ASSLTTGRGTEAF

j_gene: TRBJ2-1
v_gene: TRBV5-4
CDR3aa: ASSLGLPVNEQF

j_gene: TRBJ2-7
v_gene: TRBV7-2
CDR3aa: ASSSGTESAYEQY

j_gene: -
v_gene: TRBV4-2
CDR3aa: ASSQDPSGPGATEQY

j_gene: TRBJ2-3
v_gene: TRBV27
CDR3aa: ASSLRSRLVNTDTQY

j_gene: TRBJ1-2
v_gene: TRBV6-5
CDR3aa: ASSYVPGGGYT

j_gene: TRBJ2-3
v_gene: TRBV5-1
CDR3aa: ASSLGSGSADTQY

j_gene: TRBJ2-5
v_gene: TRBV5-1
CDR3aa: ASSLGDSWTGDETQY

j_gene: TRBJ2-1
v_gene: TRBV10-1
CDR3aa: ASSAGTSYNEQF

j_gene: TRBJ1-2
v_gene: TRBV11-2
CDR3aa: ASGGGTGYGYT

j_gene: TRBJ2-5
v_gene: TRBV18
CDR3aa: ASSRDREETQY